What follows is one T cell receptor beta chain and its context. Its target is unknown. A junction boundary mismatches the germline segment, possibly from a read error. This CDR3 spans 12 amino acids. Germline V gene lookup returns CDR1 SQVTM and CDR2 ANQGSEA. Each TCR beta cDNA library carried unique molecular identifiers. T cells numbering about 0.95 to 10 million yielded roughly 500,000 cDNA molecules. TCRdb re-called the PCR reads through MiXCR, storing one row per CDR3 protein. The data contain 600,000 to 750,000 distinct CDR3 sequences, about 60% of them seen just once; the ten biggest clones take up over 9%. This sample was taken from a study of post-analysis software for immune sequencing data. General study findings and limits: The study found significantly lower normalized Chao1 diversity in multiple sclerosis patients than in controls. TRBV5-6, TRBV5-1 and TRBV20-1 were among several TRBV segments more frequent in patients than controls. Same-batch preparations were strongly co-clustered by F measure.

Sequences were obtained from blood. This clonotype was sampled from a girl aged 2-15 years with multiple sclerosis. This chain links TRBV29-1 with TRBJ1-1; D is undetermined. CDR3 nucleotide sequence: TGCAGCGTTCGAACACTGAACACTGAAGCTTGCTTT. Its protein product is CSVRTLNTEACF.